These T cell receptor beta chains were read from a single sample in a study of regulatory T cells in long-lasting Graves disease. TCRdb re-called the multiplex PCR reads with MiXCR, one entry per CDR3 protein. The table shows 250,000 or so distinct CDR3 sequences, with roughly a fifth occurring only once. The sample consisted of peripheral blood mononuclear cells (PBMCs), taken at new diagnosis, from a patient treated with antithyroid drugs. These receptors were obtained from a female donor with Graves disease. Both conserved end residues are part of each CDR3. A D gene is named only where the DNA matches it firmly. Only some rows state a clone size, as once, few, many or a class for expanded clones.

j_call d_call clone_size v_call cdr3_aa cdr3_nt
TRBJ2-5 NA NA TRBV20-1 CSAYDQQIQETQYF TGCAGTGCATATGACCAACAGATACAAGAGACCCAGTACTTC
TRBJ2-7 TRBD2 NA TRBV28 CASSTGTSGAEQYF TGTGCCAGCAGTACCGGGACTAGCGGAGCCGAGCAGTACTTC
TRBJ2-7 NA many TRBV27 CASRANYEQYF TGTGCCAGCAGGGCAAACTACGAGCAGTACTTC
TRBJ2-2 NA NA TRBV5-4 CASSLKRETGELFF TGTGCCAGCAGCTTGAAAAGGGAGACCGGGGAGCTGTTTTTT
TRBJ2-5 TRBD2 NA TRBV28 CASSLSQGPGGPEETQYF TGTGCCAGCAGTTTATCCCAGGGACCGGGGGGGCCAGAAGAGACCCAGTACTTC
TRBJ2-7 NA many TRBV7-9 CASGDNSYEQYF TGTGCCAGCGGGGATAACTCCTACGAGCAGTACTTC
TRBJ1-2 TRBD1 NA TRBV6-5 CASSYAEGGADGYTF TGTGCCAGCAGTTACGCAGAAGGGGGCGCGGATGGCTACACCTTC
TRBJ1-1 TRBD1 NA TRBV20-1 CSASQGASEAFF TGCAGTGCTAGTCAGGGGGCATCTGAAGCTTTCTTT
TRBJ2-3 NA many TRBV12-3/TRBV12-4 CASSYRSSLRADTQYF TGTGCCAGCAGTTATAGGTCGTCTTTAAGGGCAGATACGCAGTATTTT
TRBJ2-1 NA many TRBV14 CASSQKRYNEQFF TGTGCCAGCAGCCAGAAGAGGTACAATGAGCAGTTCTTC
TRBJ2-1 TRBD1 many TRBV20-1 CSASRRQGGYEQFF TGCAGTGCTAGTCGACGACAGGGGGGTTATGAGCAGTTCTTC
TRBJ2-1 NA many TRBV6-9 CASSYTVDNEQFF TGTGCCAGCAGTTATACTGTCGACAATGAGCAGTTCTTC
TRBJ1-2 NA many TRBV14 CASSQVGQGFYGYTF TGTGCCAGCAGCCAAGTGGGGCAGGGATTCTATGGCTACACCTTC
TRBJ1-2 TRBD1 many TRBV3-1 CASRGQEANYGYTF TGTGCCAGCAGAGGACAGGAAGCTAACTATGGCTACACCTTC
TRBJ1-2 NA many TRBV12-3/TRBV12-4 CASSPGPGTYGYTF TGTGCCAGCAGTCCGGGACCAGGGACCTATGGCTACACCTTC